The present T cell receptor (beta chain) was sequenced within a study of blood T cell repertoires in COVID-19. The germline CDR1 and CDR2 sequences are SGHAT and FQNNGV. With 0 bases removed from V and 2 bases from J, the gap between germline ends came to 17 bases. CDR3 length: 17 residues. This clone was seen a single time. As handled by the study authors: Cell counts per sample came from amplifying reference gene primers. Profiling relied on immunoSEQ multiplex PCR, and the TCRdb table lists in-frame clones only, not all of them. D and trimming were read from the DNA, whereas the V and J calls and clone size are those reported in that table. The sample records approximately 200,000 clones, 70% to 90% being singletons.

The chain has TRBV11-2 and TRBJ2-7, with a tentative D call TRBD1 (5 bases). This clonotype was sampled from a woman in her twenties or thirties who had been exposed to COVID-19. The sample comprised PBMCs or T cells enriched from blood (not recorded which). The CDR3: CASSLDRIEDTPYEQYF. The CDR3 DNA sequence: TGTGCCAGCAGCTTAGATAGAATCGAGGACACCCCCTACGAGCAGTACTTC.